This T cell receptor beta chain is from a study of cytomegalovirus exposure and HLA in healthy donors. This CDR3 comprises 14 residues. V shed 5 bases, J shed 4 bases, and the junction held 6 bases outside the gene matches. In germline, CDR1 is LNHDA, CDR2 SQIVND (reference sequence). Vbeta (60) and Jbeta (13) primers were used in the PCR. The repertoire was sequenced with immunoSEQ multiplex PCR; TCRdb's copy has only in-frame clones and lacks some. The data show some 130,000 clones, 65% to 70% seen once. The source of this sequence is a human donor in good health. The rearrangement uses TRBV19 and TRBJ2-7; 9 positions agree with TRBD1. The sequencing sample was made of PBMCs. This chain's CDR3 is CASSDDRGRYEQYF. The CDR3 region has the DNA TGTGCCAGTAGTGACGACAGGGGGAGGTACGAGCAGTACTTC.